A single sample gave rise to the 26 T cell receptor beta chains below, sequenced in a study of shared clonotypes between healthy human individuals. The assay was immunoSEQ multiplex PCR, and TCRdb's table has in-frame clones only and misses some. The sample has fewer than 2.5 million clones, over 85% seen once. The sample comprised naive CD4+ T cells from PBMCs. Documented subset: CD45RA+ positively selected. These receptors all come from a man younger than 35 in good health. Some clones in this sample may be carry-over from other donors' samples.

Remarks on this clone: Within the sample, other DNA sequences also encode this same CDR3. This rearrangement joins TRBV28 to TRBJ1-2; TRBD1 is a possible D gene (6 bases). Trimming shortened V by 3 bases and J by 2 bases, and 10 bases separated the two germline ends. From germline, CDR1 is MDHEN and CDR2 SYDVKM. This CDR3 region has 14 residues. CDR3 residues: CASSLLQGNYGYTF. CDR3 DNA: TGTGCCAGCAGTTTGCTCCAGGGGAACTATGGCTACACCTTC.

With respect to this clone: Relative to the germline gene, one junction end is altered; a read error may explain this. The V gene is TRBV5-3, the J gene TRBJ2-7; a possible D gene is TRBD1 (6 bases). TRBV5-3 is reported as an ORF; its role is uncertain. This CDR3 is built from 14 residues. The CDR3 sequence: CASSSRAGDDEQYF. CDR3 DNA: TGTGCCAGCAGCTCCCGGGCAGGGGATGACGAGCAGTACTTC.

This chain links TRBV7-2 with TRBJ1-4; no clear D gene. Germline loops: CDR1 SGHTA, CDR2 FQGNSA. Trimming removed 3 bases at V and 6 bases at J, with 11 bases between. This CDR3 spans 14 amino acids. CDR3 protein: CASSFGQWDEKLFF. CDR3 sequence (DNA): TGTGCCAGCAGCTTTGGCCAGTGGGATGAAAAACTGTTTTTT. Variable domain in full (rest from reference TRBV7-2 and TRBJ1-4): GAGVSQSPSNKVTEKGKDVELRCDPISGHTALYWYRQSLGQGLEFLIYFQGNSAPDKSGLPSDRFSAERTGGSVSTLTIQRTQQEDSAVYLCASSFGQWDEKLFFGSGTQLSVL.

CDR3 loop: CASSKYPGQGNYYSNQPQHF. CDR3 nucleotides: TGTGCCAGCAGCAAATATCCGGGACAGGGGAACTACTATAGCAATCAGCCCCAGCATTTT. The chain has TRBV21-1 and TRBJ1-5; TRBD1 reflects the table's D call only, with no check against the DNA. TRBV21-1 constitutes a pseudogene. This CDR3 contains 20 residues.

The count of this clone is one. This sequence joins TRBV6-5 and TRBJ1-2; weak D call: TRBD1 (5 bases). From germline, CDR1 is MNHEY and CDR2 SVGAGI. V gave up 6 bases and J gave up 8 bases, with 13 bases separating them. CDR3 size: 12 residues. CDR3 amino acids: CASRQGIAGYTF. Written as DNA, the CDR3 is TGTGCCAGCAGGCAGGGTATAGCGGGCTACACCTTC.

The chain has TRBV28 and TRBJ1-6; D call uncertain. CDR3 size: 15 residues. With 3 bases removed from V and 4 bases from J, the gap between germline ends came to 10 bases. The germline V gene encodes CDR1 MDHEN and CDR2 SYDVKM. The CDR3 DNA reads as TGTGCCAGCAGTTTGAGGCAGGATTATAATTCACCCCTCCACTTT. Amino acid sequence: CASSLRQDYNSPLHF.

The J gene is TRBJ2-1, the V gene TRBV6-1; 10 nucleotides agree with TRBD2. The V gene's germline CDR1 is MNHNS and CDR2 SASEGT. The CDR3 loop spans 14 amino acids. V shed 3 bases, J shed 9 bases, and the junction held 5 bases outside the gene matches. This CDR3 is CASSDGLAGAEQFF. The CDR3, as DNA: TGTGCCAGCAGTGACGGGCTAGCGGGAGCTGAGCAGTTCTTC.

The chain joins TRBV29-1 to TRBJ1-1, with 9 bases aligning to TRBD1. CDR1 SQVTM and CDR2 ANQGSEA come from the germline V gene. V gave up 3 bases and J gave up 0 bases; unmatched junction bases: 5. CDR3 size: 15 residues. The CDR3 is CSVERDRALNTEAFF. In nucleotides, the CDR3 is TGCAGCGTTGAGAGGGACAGGGCCTTGAACACTGAAGCTTTCTTT.

The chain employs TRBV7-9 and TRBJ2-7, with 7 bases identical to TRBD2. CDR3 length: 14 residues. V lost 0 bases to trimming and J lost 5 bases; unmatched junction nucleotides: 4. Germline V gene data show CDR1 as SEHNR and CDR2 as FQNEAQ (reference sequence). CDR3 nucleotides: TGTGCCAGCAGCTTAGCGGGAGGGGTCAACGAGCAGTACTTC. Translation gives CASSLAGGVNEQYF.

A remark on this clone: Other nucleotide sequences from this sample produce the same CDR3. J is TRBJ2-5 and V is TRBV11-3; maybe TRBD2 (5 bases). V gave up 5 bases and J gave up 2 bases, with 9 bases separating them. Germline lookup yields CDR1 SGHNT and CDR2 YENEEA. The CDR3 runs 13 residues. The CDR3 is CASSLRGQETQYF. The CDR3 nucleotides read TGTGCCAGCAGCCTCCGGGGACAAGAGACCCAGTACTTC.

This chain joins TRBV11-2 and TRBJ1-3, with D hard to call. Germline V lookup: CDR1 SGHAT, CDR2 FQNNGV. With 1 base removed from V and 4 bases from J, the gap between germline ends came to 5 bases. This CDR3 spans 13 amino acids. The CDR3 protein is CASSLAGGNTIYF. In DNA, the CDR3 is TGTGCCAGCAGCTTAGCTGGGGGAAACACCATATATTTT.

This clone was counted once. V gene TRBV9 combines with J gene TRBJ2-7, with 9 positions matching TRBD1. The J segment lost 3 bases and the V segment lost 4 bases, leaving 2 bases of the junction unmatched. This CDR3 comprises 13 residues. Germline CDR1 reads SGDLS; CDR2 reads YYNGEE. Here the CDR3 reads CASSRTGVYEQYF. CDR3 in DNA: TGTGCCAGCAGCAGGACAGGGGTCTACGAGCAGTACTTC.

The gene calls are TRBV4-1 and TRBJ2-1, with D maybe TRBD2 (5 bases). With 3 bases removed from V and 4 bases from J, the gap between germline ends came to 13 bases. CDR3 length: 15 residues. Germline loops: CDR1 MGHRA, CDR2 YSYEKL. CDR3 bases: TGCGCCAGCAGCCACGGAGCGGTATCGTACAATGAGCAGTTCTTC. Translating it yields CASSHGAVSYNEQFF.

This clone was observed a single time. The rearrangement joins TRBV29-1 to TRBJ2-5; 8 bases are a match to TRBD1. Trimming cost V 4 bases and J 5 bases; bases outside gene matches: 6. CDR3 length equals 13 residues. Germline loops: CDR1 SQVTM, CDR2 ANQGSEA. The CDR3 DNA reads TGCAGCGTTGGGACAGGGATAGGGGAGACCCAGTACTTC. Amino acids: CSVGTGIGETQYF. Together with reference TRBV29-1 and TRBJ2-5, the CDR3 gives the full variable domain: SAVISQKPSRDICQRGTSLTIQCQVDSQVTMMFWYRQQPGQSLTLIATANQGSEATYESGFVIDKFPISRPNLTFSTLTVSNMSPEDSSIYLCSVGTGIGETQYFGPGTRLLVL.

The rearrangement uses TRBV18 and TRBJ2-1; 8 bases line up with TRBD2. Germline CDR1 KGHSH, CDR2 LQKENI. The CDR3 totals 15 residues. Trimming at V came to 2 bases and at J to 6 bases, leaving 6 bases not matched to a gene. Here the CDR3 reads CASSPAGGVGNEQFF. DNA of the CDR3: TGTGCCAGCTCACCAGCGGGGGGAGTGGGCAATGAGCAGTTCTTC.

This chain uses TRBV5-1 with TRBJ2-7; D unresolved. The germline V gene encodes CDR1 SGHRS and CDR2 YFSETQ. V gave up 0 bases and J gave up 9 bases, with 13 bases separating them. The CDR3 extends over 13 amino acids. The CDR3 nucleotides are TGCGCCAGCAGCTTGGTTGCAGCCCAGAGGCAGTACTTC. This translates into CASSLVAAQRQYF.

The genes are TRBV5-1 and TRBJ2-2; TRBD2 matches 7 bases. J was trimmed by 7 bases and V by 2 bases; bases with no gene match: 14. Germline values: CDR1 SGHRS, CDR2 YFSETQ. The CDR3 sequence is 17 residues long. This CDR3 is CASSFGTTYAEVGELFF. In DNA form, the CDR3 reads TGCGCCAGCAGCTTCGGGACTACTTATGCGGAGGTCGGGGAGCTGTTTTTT.

A word on this clone: In the same sample, other DNA sequences code for this CDR3. The J gene is TRBJ2-3, the V gene TRBV5-1; no clear D gene. Germline V gene data show CDR1 as SGHRS and CDR2 as YFSETQ. CDR3 length: 14 residues. V was pared by 2 bases and J by 0 bases, with 7 bases between. This CDR3 is CASSFPSSTDTQYF. The DNA of the CDR3 is TGCGCCAGCAGCTTCCCCTCTAGCACAGATACGCAGTATTTT.

The chain combines TRBV27 with TRBJ2-2, with 7 nucleotides matching TRBD1. This CDR3 contains 17 residues. The ends lost 3 bases at V and 0 bases at J; junction bases unmatched: 7. The germline V gene encodes CDR1 MNHEY and CDR2 SMNVEV (reference sequence). The CDR3 protein is CASSFLTGEANTGELFF. Here the CDR3 DNA reads TGTGCCAGCAGTTTCCTCACAGGGGAAGCGAACACCGGGGAGCTGTTTTTT.

This clone turned up a few times. Within the sample, other DNA sequences also encode this same CDR3. J is TRBJ1-2 and V is TRBV11-2; 7 bases line up with TRBD1. Germline V gene data show CDR1 as SGHAT and CDR2 as FQNNGV. The CDR3 spans 13 residues. The junction had 3 bases not matched to a gene; V was cut back by 5 bases and J by 3 bases. CDR3 sequence reads: CASSPDRDYGYTF. CDR3 nucleotide sequence: TGTGCCAGCAGCCCAGACAGGGACTATGGCTACACCTTC.

The gene calls are TRBV28 and TRBJ2-7; TRBD1 matches 9 bases. Germline loops: CDR1 MDHEN, CDR2 SYDVKM. There are 15 residues in the CDR3. After removal of 5 bases from V and 4 bases from J, the junction contained 9 bases not matched to a gene. The CDR3 loop reads CASSGTGTGIYEQYF. In nucleotides, the CDR3 is TGTGCCAGCAGTGGAACCGGGACAGGGATATACGAGCAGTACTTC.

The chain has TRBV4-1 and TRBJ1-2; D is undetermined. Germline CDR1 is MGHRA and CDR2 is YSYEKL. The CDR3 is 15 residues long. V lost 0 bases to trimming and J lost 3 bases, with 11 bases between them. The CDR3 here is CASSQESLDYYGYTF. Here the CDR3 DNA reads TGCGCCAGCAGCCAAGAATCGTTGGATTACTATGGCTACACCTTC.

V and J are TRBV9 and TRBJ2-3; TRBD2 matches 10 bases. V dropped 6 bases and J dropped 8; count of bases not matched to a gene: 15. In germline, CDR1 is SGDLS, CDR2 YYNGEE. The CDR3 contains 16 residues. CDR3: CASTPSGRAVGGTQYF. The CDR3 nucleotides read TGTGCCAGCACCCCCAGCGGGAGGGCCGTGGGTGGTACGCAGTATTTT. The complete variable domain, with remaining parts taken from reference TRBV9 and TRBJ2-3, reads DSGVTQTPKHLITATGQRVTLRCSPRSGDLSVYWYQQSLDQGLQFLIQYYNGEERAKGNILERFSAQQFPDLHSELNLSSLELGDSALYFCASTPSGRAVGGTQYFGPGTRLTVL.

The J gene is TRBJ1-1, the V gene TRBV2; 10 bases agree with TRBD1. The CDR3 sequence is 17 residues long. Germline values: CDR1 SNHLY, CDR2 FYNNEI. V gave up 6 bases and J gave up 0 bases; unmatched junction bases: 10. The CDR3 region is CASSPRDRGPMNTEAFF. CDR3 coding DNA: TGTGCCAGCAGCCCAAGGGACAGGGGCCCCATGAACACTGAAGCTTTCTTT.

The chain recombines TRBV9 with TRBJ1-5; D is ambiguous. V was cut by 4 bases and J by 0 bases, with 11 bases left in between. The CDR3 totals 15 residues. Germline V lookup: CDR1 SGDLS, CDR2 YYNGEE. CDR3 in amino acids: CASSRDPDSNQPQHF. Here the CDR3 DNA reads TGTGCCAGCAGCCGCGATCCGGATAGCAATCAGCCCCAGCATTTT.

Comments on this clone: Within the sample, other DNA sequences also encode this same CDR3. This rearrangement joins TRBV6-1 to TRBJ2-3; TRBD2 matches at 8 bases. The ends lost 2 bases at V and 0 bases at J; junction bases unmatched: 4. The CDR3 sequence is 16 residues long. Per the germline V gene, CDR1 is MNHNS and CDR2 is SASEGT. The CDR3, as DNA: TGTGCCAGCAGTGAACGGGGGGGTCCTAGCACAGATACGCAGTATTTT. Protein sequence: CASSERGGPSTDTQYF.